These 28 T cell receptor beta chains were all obtained from the same sample, sequenced in a study of shared clonotypes between healthy human individuals. Profiled with immunoSEQ multiplex PCR; TCRdb holds only in-frame clones, not every one. The sample has around 940,000 clones; less than 85% are singletons. What was sequenced was memory CD4+ T cells sorted from blood. As for subset: CD45RA-negative fraction. The receptors come from a man aged 18 to 35 in good health.

The chain couples TRBV7-8 to TRBJ1-3, with no clear D. The CDR3 runs to 14 residues. The V end lost 5 bases, the J end lost 2 bases, and 10 bases lay between the germline ends. Per germline, CDR1 SGHVS and CDR2 FQNEAQ. DNA for the CDR3: TGTGCCAGCAGCGGCCGGACTGCTGGAAACACCATATATTTT. It specifies CASSGRTAGNTIYF.

In regard to this clone: Distinct nucleotide sequences in the sample also encode this CDR3. This chain connects TRBV2 to TRBJ1-2, with 9 bases fitting TRBD1. V shed 3 bases, J shed 4 bases, and the junction held 3 bases outside the gene matches. This CDR3 has 14 residues. CDR1 SNHLY and CDR2 FYNNEI come from the germline V gene. This CDR3 reads CASSEGQGSYGYTF. The CDR3 nucleotides are TGTGCCAGCAGTGAGGGACAGGGCAGCTATGGCTACACCTTC.

This clone was picked up a small number of times. The J gene is TRBJ2-6, the V gene TRBV6-6; D possibly uses TRBD1 or TRBD2 (5 bases each). The CDR3 spans 16 residues. CDR1 and CDR2 from the germline V gene are MNHNY and SVGAGI (reference sequence). Trimming shortened V by 4 bases and J by 0 bases, and 10 bases separated the two germline ends. This chain's CDR3 is CASSSGRSSGANVLTF. The CDR3 bases are TGTGCCAGCAGTTCGGGACGTTCCTCTGGGGCCAACGTCCTGACTTTC.

This clone was recorded at least ten times. The chain couples TRBV18 to TRBJ2-3; D not certain. The CDR3 sequence is 14 residues long. CDR1 and CDR2 (germline): KGHSH, LQKENI. The V end was cut by 6 bases, the J end by 0 bases, with 10 bases between. CDR3 DNA sequence: TGTGCCAGCTCCCTCCTCAGCAGCACAGATACGCAGTATTTT. Residues: CASSLLSSTDTQYF. The full variable domain, its missing parts supplied by reference TRBV18 and TRBJ2-3, is NAGVMQNPRHLVRRRGQEARLRCSPMKGHSHVYWYRQLPEEGLKFMVYLQKENIIDESGMPKERFSAEFPKEGPSILRIQQVVRGDSAAYFCASSLLSSTDTQYFGPGTRLTVL.

In the case of this clone: The junction departs from the called germline gene at one end, perhaps through a read error. The genes are TRBV5-1 and TRBJ1-1; D might be TRBD1 (6 bases). Germline V CDR1 and CDR2: SGHRS, YFSETQ. This CDR3 comprises 14 residues. This chain's CDR3 is CASSLEGGNAEAFF. The CDR3 DNA is TGCGCCAGCAGCTTGGAAGGGGGGAACGCTGAAGCTTTCTTT.

This sequence joins TRBV4-3 and TRBJ2-5; 10 nucleotides match TRBD1. Germline values: CDR1 LGHNA, CDR2 YSLEER. Trimming took 4 bases from V and 5 from J; bases not matched to a gene: 4. The CDR3 is 14 amino acids. The CDR3 is CASSPGTGEETQYF. CDR3 bases: TGCGCCAGCAGCCCAGGGACAGGGGAGGAGACCCAGTACTTC.

The J gene is TRBJ2-1, the V gene TRBV29-1; D could derive from TRBD1 or TRBD2 (6 bases each). Germline assignment: CDR1 SQVTM and CDR2 ANQGSEA. The CDR3 is made up of 15 amino acids. V shed 6 bases and J shed 2 bases, with 17 bases lying between them. The CDR3 nucleotides read TGCAGCGTCGGGGGCGGGATGGCTCCCTACAATGAGCAGTTCTTC. Residues: CSVGGGMAPYNEQFF.

V usage is TRBV11-1 and J usage is TRBJ1-2; no clear D gene. Germline lookup yields CDR1 SGHAT and CDR2 FQDESV (reference sequence). V was trimmed by 3 bases and J by 7 bases, leaving 18 bases between them. This CDR3 has 15 amino acids. This CDR3 reads CASSFSWERWGGYTF. The CDR3 DNA sequence: TGTGCCAGCAGCTTCAGCTGGGAAAGGTGGGGTGGCTACACCTTC.

The chain employs TRBV7-9 and TRBJ1-4; the D gene is possibly TRBD1 (6 bases). From germline, CDR1 is SEHNR and CDR2 FQNEAQ (reference sequence). The CDR3 loop spans 15 amino acids. Trimming shortened V by 4 bases and J by 2 bases, and 11 bases separated the two germline ends. This CDR3 is CASSSQGGTNEKLFF. CDR3 DNA: TGTGCCAGCAGCTCGCAAGGGGGGACTAATGAAAAACTGTTTTTT.

Only a few counts were recorded for this clone. The chain has TRBV7-2 and TRBJ1-1; the D is unclear. V lost 5 bases, J lost 3 bases, and 13 bases lay in between. The CDR3 is 14 residues long. Germline loops: CDR1 SGHTA, CDR2 FQGNSA. In nucleotides, the CDR3 is TGTGCCAGCAGCCACGCCGAGGTATACACTGAAGCTTTCTTT. This encodes CASSHAEVYTEAFF. Based on the CDR3 plus reference TRBV7-2 and TRBJ1-1, the full variable domain is GAGVSQSPSNKVTEKGKDVELRCDPISGHTALYWYRQSLGQGLEFLIYFQGNSAPDKSGLPSDRFSAERTGGSVSTLTIQRTQQEDSAVYLCASSHAEVYTEAFFGQGTRLTVV.

The genes are TRBV6-1 and TRBJ2-7; TRBD2 might be the D (6 bases). From germline, CDR1 is MNHNS and CDR2 SASEGT. The CDR3 is 14 amino acids. The V end was cut by 2 bases, the J end by 0 bases, with 8 bases between. CDR3 sequence: CASSEWGDSYEQYF. The CDR3 DNA follows: TGTGCCAGCAGTGAATGGGGGGACTCCTACGAGCAGTACTTC.

This clone was seen a handful of times. This same CDR3 is encoded by further DNA sequences in the sample. The chain is built from TRBV5-1 and TRBJ1-1; no clear D gene. The CDR3 extends over 14 amino acids. Germline CDR1 SGHRS, CDR2 YFSETQ. Between the trimmed V and J ends, which lost 0 bases and 0 bases, there was a span of 6 bases. The CDR3 region is CASSLAVLNTEAFF. The CDR3 bases are TGCGCCAGCAGCTTGGCGGTCTTGAACACTGAAGCTTTCTTT.

V usage is TRBV9 and J usage is TRBJ2-7, with D possibly matching TRBD1 (6 bases). Germline V lookup: CDR1 SGDLS, CDR2 YYNGEE. The CDR3 extends over 14 amino acids. V was pared by 0 bases and J by 6 bases, with 13 bases between. CDR3 sequence (DNA): TGTGCCAGCAGCGTAGAGGCAGGGACACGCGAGCAGTACTTC. Residues: CASSVEAGTREQYF. Full variable domain (rest looked up from reference TRBV9 and TRBJ2-7): DSGVTQTPKHLITATGQRVTLRCSPRSGDLSVYWYQQSLDQGLQFLIQYYNGEERAKGNILERFSAQQFPDLHSELNLSSLELGDSALYFCASSVEAGTREQYFGPGTRLTVT.

The rearrangement uses TRBV4-2 and TRBJ2-5; TRBD2 agrees at 8 bases. The germline V gene encodes CDR1 LGHNA and CDR2 YNFKEQ. Losses at the gene ends were 1 base for V and 2 bases for J; bases not matched to a gene: 3. The CDR3 consists of 15 residues. The CDR3 DNA follows: TGTGCCAGCAGCCAAGTTCAGCGGGGGCAAGAGACCCAGTACTTC. This translates into CASSQVQRGQETQYF.

The gene calls are TRBV7-2 and TRBJ2-3, with 7 bases identical to TRBD2. This CDR3 is built from 14 residues. Trimming removed 2 bases from V and 5 bases from J; junction bases left unmatched: 4. CDR1 and CDR2 from the germline V gene are SGHTA and FQGNSA. CDR3 loop: CASSLSTSEDTQYF. The CDR3 coding sequence is TGTGCCAGCAGCTTAAGTACTAGCGAAGATACGCAGTATTTT.

The V and J genes are TRBV11-3 and TRBJ2-1; possibly TRBD2 for D (5 bases). This CDR3 is 16 amino acids long. In germline, CDR1 is SGHNT, CDR2 YENEEA. Trimming shortened V by 1 base and J by 8 bases, and 18 bases separated the two germline ends. The CDR3 sequence: CASSLGPGGYGDEQFF. CDR3 sequence (DNA): TGTGCCAGCAGCTTAGGACCAGGAGGATACGGCGATGAGCAGTTCTTC.

The chain employs TRBV6-1 and TRBJ2-5; 7 positions match TRBD1. The CDR3 has 14 amino acids. The V segment lost 5 bases and the J segment 2 bases; nucleotides outside the gene matches: 5. Germline CDR1 reads MNHNS; CDR2 reads SASEGT. The CDR3 nucleotides are TGTGCCAGCAGTCGACAGGGCCTACAAGAGACCCAGTACTTC. Amino acids: CASSRQGLQETQYF.

J is TRBJ2-3 and V is TRBV2; 11 nucleotides agree with TRBD2. Trimming removed 4 bases from V and 2 bases from J; junction bases left unmatched: 2. Germline V CDR1 and CDR2: SNHLY, FYNNEI. This CDR3 is built from 15 residues. CDR3 protein: CASSVAGGNTDTQYF. CDR3 DNA sequence: TGTGCCAGCAGTGTAGCGGGAGGGAACACAGATACGCAGTATTTT.

The chain uses TRBV7-7 and TRBJ2-3; D uncertain. Per germline, CDR1 SSHAT and CDR2 FNYEAQ (reference sequence). The CDR3 consists of 14 residues. CDR3 in amino acids: CATWIRFPTDTQYF. The CDR3 DNA reads as TGTGCTACCTGGATCAGGTTCCCCACAGATACGCAGTATTTT.

The chain is built from TRBV25-1 and TRBJ2-1; possibly TRBD2 for D (5 bases). This CDR3 spans 15 amino acids. V was pared by 5 bases and J by 0 bases, with 11 bases between. CDR1 MGHDK and CDR2 SYGVNS come from the germline V gene. CDR3 protein: CASSHLAVSYNEQFF. CDR3 bases: TGTGCCAGCAGTCATCTAGCTGTCTCCTACAATGAGCAGTTCTTC.

The chain carries TRBV6-1 and TRBJ1-5; D gene unclear. From germline, CDR1 is MNHNS and CDR2 SASEGT. The CDR3 loop spans 14 amino acids. The ends were cut back, 7 bases at V and 4 bases at J, with 14 bases in the middle. The CDR3 spells CASTPDWGNQPQHF. The CDR3 DNA reads TGTGCCAGCACCCCCGATTGGGGTAATCAGCCCCAGCATTTT.

The sample holds a few counts of this clone. The V gene is TRBV10-3, the J gene TRBJ2-7, with TRBD1 matching over 9 bases. Germline loops: CDR1 ENHRY, CDR2 SYGVKD. V was clipped by 3 bases and J by 5 bases; unmatched bases: 11. The CDR3 sequence is 16 residues long. The CDR3: CAISDSRDRARNEQYF. Written as DNA, the CDR3 is TGTGCCATCAGTGATAGTAGGGACAGGGCAAGAAACGAGCAGTACTTC.

This chain links TRBV7-2 with TRBJ1-5, with D maybe TRBD1 (6 bases). V dropped 3 bases and J dropped 6 bases, with 12 bases sitting between them. The CDR3 runs to 14 residues. Per the germline V gene, CDR1 is SGHTA and CDR2 is FQGNSA. The DNA of the CDR3 is TGTGCCAGCAGCTTGAAGGGGGATAGTCAGCCCCAGCATTTT. It specifies CASSLKGDSQPQHF.

With respect to this clone: The junction and the germline gene differ at one end; a read error may be behind it. J is TRBJ2-7 and V is TRBV6-6; TRBD1 aligns across 9 bases. The CDR3 has 14 residues. From germline, CDR1 is MNHNY and CDR2 SVGAGI (reference sequence). CDR3 in DNA: TGTGCCAGCAGTTACCCCGCCGGGACAGGGTCCGTTGAGTTC. Amino acid sequence: CASSYPAGTGSVEF.

As for this clone: This same CDR3 is encoded by further DNA sequences in the sample. This sequence joins TRBV18 and TRBJ2-7; D not certain. V lost 2 bases to trimming and J lost 4 bases, with 6 bases between them. Looked up from germline, CDR1 is KGHSH and CDR2 is LQKENI. The CDR3 spans 12 residues. This chain's CDR3 is CASSPNGYEQYF. The CDR3 DNA reads TGTGCCAGCTCACCAAACGGATACGAGCAGTACTTC.

This chain links TRBV7-9 with TRBJ1-1; TRBD1 aligns across 7 bases. The CDR3 consists of 15 residues. Germline V gives CDR1 SEHNR, CDR2 FQNEAQ (reference sequence). Trimming removed 5 bases from V and 0 bases from J; junction bases left unmatched: 6. This chain's CDR3 is CASSDLDRLNTEAFF. The CDR3 DNA follows: TGTGCCAGCAGCGATTTGGACAGGTTGAACACTGAAGCTTTCTTT.

This clone was counted once. Other DNA sequences in the sample encode the same CDR3. The gene calls are TRBV28 and TRBJ1-3; D gene uncertain. V gave up 3 bases and J gave up 0 bases, with 6 bases separating them. Germline-derived CDR1 and CDR2 are MDHEN and SYDVKM. The CDR3 is 14 amino acids. CDR3 bases: TGTGCCAGCAGTTTCCCAGGCTCTGGAAACACCATATATTTT. As protein: CASSFPGSGNTIYF.

The chain links TRBV6-5 to TRBJ1-2; weak D call: TRBD1 (5 bases). The length of the CDR3 is 13 residues. V shed 2 bases and J shed 8 bases, with 12 bases lying between them. Germline assignment: CDR1 MNHEY and CDR2 SVGAGI. CDR3 sequence: CASSYSQGSGYTF. CDR3 in DNA: TGTGCCAGCAGTTACAGTCAGGGTAGCGGCTACACCTTC.